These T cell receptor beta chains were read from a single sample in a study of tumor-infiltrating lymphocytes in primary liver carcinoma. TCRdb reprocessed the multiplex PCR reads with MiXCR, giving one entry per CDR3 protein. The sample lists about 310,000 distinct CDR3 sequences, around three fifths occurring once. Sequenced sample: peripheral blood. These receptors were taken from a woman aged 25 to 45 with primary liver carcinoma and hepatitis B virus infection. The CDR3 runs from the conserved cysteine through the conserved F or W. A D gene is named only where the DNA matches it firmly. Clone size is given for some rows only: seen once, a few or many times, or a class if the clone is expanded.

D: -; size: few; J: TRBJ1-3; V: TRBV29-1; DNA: TGCAGCGTTCTCCCGGTCTCTGGAAACACCATATATTTT; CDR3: CSVLPVSGNTIYF
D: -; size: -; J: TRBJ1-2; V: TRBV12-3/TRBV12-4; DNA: TGTGCCAACAGAGATCAGGGTCTGGATGGCTATACCTTC; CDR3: CANRDQGLDGYTF
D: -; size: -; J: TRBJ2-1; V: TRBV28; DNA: TGTGCCAACATAAAGTTAGCGGTCTCCTACAATGATCAGTTCTTC; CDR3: CANIKLAVSYNDQFF
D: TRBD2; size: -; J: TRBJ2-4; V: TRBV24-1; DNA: TGTGCCACCAGTGACCGTAGACGGACGGGAGGCGGGAACATTCAGTACTTC; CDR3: CATSDRRRTGGGNIQYF
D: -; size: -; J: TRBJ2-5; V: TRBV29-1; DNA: TGCAGCGTTGCCCAGGTCGGGGAAGCGACCCAGTACTTC; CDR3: CSVAQVGEATQYF
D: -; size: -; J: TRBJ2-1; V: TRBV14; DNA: TGTGCCAACAGCCAAGAACCGGCAGGCGAGCAGTTCTTC; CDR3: CANSQEPAGEQFF
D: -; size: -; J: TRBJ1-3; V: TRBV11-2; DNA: TGTGCCAGCAGCTTAGGTGGTATTCTTGGAAACACCATATATTTT; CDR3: CASSLGGILGNTIYF
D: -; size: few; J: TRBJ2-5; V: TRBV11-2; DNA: TGTGCCAGCAGCTTGAGACTGGCGGAGACCCAGTACTTC; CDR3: CASSLRLAETQYF
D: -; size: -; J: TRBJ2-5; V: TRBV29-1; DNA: TGCAGCGTTGTGGTTAGTGGGACGGTTTGGGCGAGAGAGACCCAGTACTTC; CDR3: CSVVVSGTVWARETQYF
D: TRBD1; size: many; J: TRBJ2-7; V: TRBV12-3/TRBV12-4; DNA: TGTGCCAGCAGTTCCTCGACAGGGTCCTACGAGCAGTACTTC; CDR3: CASSSSTGSYEQYF
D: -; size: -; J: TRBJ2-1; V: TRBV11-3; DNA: TGTGCTAGCGGCTCCCCTTCGGGTGAGCAGTTCTTC; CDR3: CASGSPSGEQFF
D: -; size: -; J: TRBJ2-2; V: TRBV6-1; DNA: TGTGCCAGCAGTGGATTAGGGGGCACCGGGGAGCTGTTTTTT; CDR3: CASSGLGGTGELFF
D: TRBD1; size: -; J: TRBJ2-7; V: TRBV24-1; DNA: TGTGCCACCAGTGATACGGGACAGGGGGCTTACGAGCAGTACTTC; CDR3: CATSDTGQGAYEQYF
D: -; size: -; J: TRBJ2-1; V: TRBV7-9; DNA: TGTGCCAGCAGCTCGACCCGCGCGCCGGATAGTGAGCAGTTATTC; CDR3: CASSSTRAPDSEQLF
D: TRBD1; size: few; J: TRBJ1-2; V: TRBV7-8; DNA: TGTGCCAGCAGCCGCACAGGGGCTCATGGCTACACCTTC; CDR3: CASSRTGAHGYTF
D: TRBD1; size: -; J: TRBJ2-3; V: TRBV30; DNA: TGTGCCTGGGGACAGGGGGGACTCACAGATACGCAGTATTTT; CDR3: CAWGQGGLTDTQYF
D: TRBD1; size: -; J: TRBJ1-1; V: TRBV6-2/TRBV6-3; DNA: TGTGCCAGCAGTTCCTTTAAGGGACAGGGGGGTACTGAAGCTTTCTTT; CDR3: CASSSFKGQGGTEAFF
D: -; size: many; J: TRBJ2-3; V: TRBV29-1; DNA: TGCAGCGTCGAGACTAACACAGATACGCAGTATTTT; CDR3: CSVETNTDTQYF
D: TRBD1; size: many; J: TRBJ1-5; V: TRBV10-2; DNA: TGCGCCAGCAGTTCGGGAGGGGGCCGGGGTCAGCCCCAGCATTTT; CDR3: CASSSGGGRGQPQHF
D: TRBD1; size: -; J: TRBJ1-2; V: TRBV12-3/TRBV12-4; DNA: TGTGCCAGCAGTAAAAAACCGGGACAGGGGGCGCGGGACTATGGCTACACCTTC; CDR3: CASSKKPGQGARDYGYTF
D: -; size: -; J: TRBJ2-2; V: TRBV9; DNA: TGTGCCAGCAGCTCGTCGGGACGTACGAACACCCGGGAGCTGTTTTTT; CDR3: CASSSSGRTNTRELFF
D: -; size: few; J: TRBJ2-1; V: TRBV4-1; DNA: TGCGCCAGCAGCCAATTCGGGAGCGTTGGAGGCAATGAGCAGTTCTTC; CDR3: CASSQFGSVGGNEQFF
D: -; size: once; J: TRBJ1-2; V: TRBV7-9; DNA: TGTGCTGGCAGCTTAGCGTCCCGAGGCCAGGCGAATGGGTACACCTTC; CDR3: CAGSLASRGQANGYTF
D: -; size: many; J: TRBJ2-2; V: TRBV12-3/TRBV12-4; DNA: TGTGCCAGCGGCCAGGGAGTCGGGGAGCTGTTTTTT; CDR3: CASGQGVGELFF
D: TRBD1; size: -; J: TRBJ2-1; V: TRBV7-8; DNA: TGTGCCAGCAGCTTATCCGACAGGGGTGCCTACAATGAGCAGTTCTTC; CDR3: CASSLSDRGAYNEQFF
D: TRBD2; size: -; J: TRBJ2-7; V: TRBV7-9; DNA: TGTGCCAGCAGCGGCGGGGGCGAGCAGTACTTC; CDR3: CASSGGGEQYF
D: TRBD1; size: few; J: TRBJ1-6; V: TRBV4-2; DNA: TGTGCCAGCAGCCAGGACAGGGTTAGTTCACCCCTCCACTTT; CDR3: CASSQDRVSSPLHF
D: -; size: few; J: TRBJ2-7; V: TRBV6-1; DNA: TGTGCCAGCAGCCAGACCCAATCCTACGAGCAGTACTTC; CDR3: CASSQTQSYEQYF
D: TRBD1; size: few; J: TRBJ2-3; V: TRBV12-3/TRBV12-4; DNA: TGTGCCAGCAGATCGACAGGGGACAGCACAGATACGCAGTATTTT; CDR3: CASRSTGDSTDTQYF
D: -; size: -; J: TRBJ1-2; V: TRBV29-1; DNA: TGCAGCGTTCGGGGTCTGGGGGGGCTGGGACTTGGCTACGCCTTC; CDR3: CSVRGLGGLGLGYAF
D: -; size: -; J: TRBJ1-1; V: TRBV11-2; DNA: TGTGCCAGCGGTTTTACGGGGGTTTACACTGAAGCTTTCTTT; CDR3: CASGFTGVYTEAFF
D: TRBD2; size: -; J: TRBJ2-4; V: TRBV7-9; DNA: TGTGCCAGCAGCTTAGCGGGCGGGGGAGGGGAAGGCAAAAACATTCAGTACTTC; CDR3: CASSLAGGGGEGKNIQYF
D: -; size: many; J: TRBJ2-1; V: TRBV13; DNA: TGTGCCAGCAGCTTAAACGGAGTTCCCTCCTACAATGAGCAGTTCTTC; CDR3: CASSLNGVPSYNEQFF
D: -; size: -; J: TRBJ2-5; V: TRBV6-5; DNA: TGTGCCAGCAGTTACTTTCGGAGTCAAGAGACCCAGTACTTC; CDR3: CASSYFRSQETQYF
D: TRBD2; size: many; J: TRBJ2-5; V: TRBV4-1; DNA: TGCGCCAGCAGCCAAGAGGGACGGGGAGGGGAGACCCAGTACTTC; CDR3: CASSQEGRGGETQYF